Shown below are 29 T cell receptor beta chains from a single sample sequenced in a study of OX40 agonist ivuxolimab in advanced cancers. The repertoire was sequenced with immunoSEQ multiplex PCR; TCRdb's copy has only in-frame clones and lacks some. The data show 50,000 to 80,000 clones, 84% seen once. This sample comprised CD4+ or CD8+ T cells sorted from blood, obtained in a trial of the OX40 agonist ivuxolimab. These receptors originate from an adult with an advanced solid tumor such as melanoma, head and neck, liver or kidney cancer.

V is TRBV7-9 and J is TRBJ1-3, with D hard to call. Trimming left V 5 bases short and J 2 bases short, with 19 bases between. Germline CDR1 SEHNR, CDR2 FQNEAQ (reference sequence). The CDR3 extends over 17 amino acids. CDR3 in amino acids: CASSPRSVPTAGNTIYF. For the CDR3, the DNA is TGTGCCAGCAGCCCCCGTAGCGTACCTACCGCTGGAAACACCATATATTTT.

The V gene is TRBV27, the J gene TRBJ1-5; no definite D call. Trimming shortened V by 3 bases and J by 4 bases, and 13 bases separated the two germline ends. Germline V gene data show CDR1 as MNHEY and CDR2 as SMNVEV (reference sequence). CDR3 size: 15 residues. This CDR3 is CASSLRATFNQPQHF. CDR3 nucleotides: TGTGCCAGCAGTTTGAGGGCTACATTTAATCAGCCCCAGCATTTT.

The V and J genes are TRBV5-1 and TRBJ2-7; 7 bases map to TRBD1. This CDR3 is 14 amino acids long. V lost 3 bases to trimming and J lost 5 bases; unmatched junction nucleotides: 8. Germline loops: CDR1 SGHRS, CDR2 YFSETQ. The CDR3 loop is CASSSATGMNEQYF. DNA of the CDR3: TGCGCCAGCAGCTCAGCGACAGGGATGAACGAGCAGTACTTC.

V is TRBV7-2 and J is TRBJ2-2; 8 nucleotides match TRBD1. This CDR3 is 13 amino acids long. Germline V CDR1 and CDR2: SGHTA, FQGNSA. The junction had 2 bases not matched to a gene; V was cut back by 5 bases and J by 6 bases. DNA for the CDR3: TGTGCCAGCAGCGTCAGGGGGCCCGGGGAGCTGTTTTTT. The encoded protein is CASSVRGPGELFF.

The V and J genes are TRBV7-2 and TRBJ2-1; perhaps TRBD1 as D (5 bases). The CDR3 extends over 13 amino acids. Trimming shortened V by 1 base and J by 6 bases, and 7 bases separated the two germline ends. Germline V gene data show CDR1 as SGHTA and CDR2 as FQGNSA. The CDR3 region is CASSLDRSNEQFF. In nucleotides, the CDR3 is TGTGCCAGCAGCTTAGACAGGAGCAATGAGCAGTTCTTC.

The V gene is TRBV28, the J gene TRBJ1-1, with a tentative D call TRBD1 (5 bases). Trimming stripped 6 bases from V and 14 bases from J, with 16 bases between. The CDR3 loop spans 11 amino acids. Germline-derived CDR1 and CDR2 are MDHEN and SYDVKM. CDR3 amino acids: CASRLGRDQFF. In DNA form, the CDR3 reads TGTGCCAGCAGACTAGGCAGGGACCAATTCTTT.

This chain links TRBV14 with TRBJ1-1; 9 bases match TRBD1. The junction had 1 base not matched to a gene; V was cut back by 4 bases and J by 4 bases. Per germline, CDR1 SGHDN and CDR2 FVKESK. The CDR3 sequence is 13 residues long. As DNA, the CDR3 is TGTGCCAGCAGCCTGACAGGGGGCACTGAAGCTTTCTTT. Translation: CASSLTGGTEAFF.

The V and J genes are TRBV19 and TRBJ2-1; D not resolved. The CDR3 runs to 13 residues. V was clipped by 2 bases and J by 7 bases, with 9 bases between them. Germline CDR1 and CDR2: LNHDA and SQIVND (reference sequence). CDR3 sequence (DNA): TGTGCCAGTAGTATATGGGGTAGAAATGAGCAGTTCTTC. It codes for CASSIWGRNEQFF.

V usage is TRBV25-1 and J usage is TRBJ2-1; TRBD2 might be the D (6 bases). Germline loops: CDR1 MGHDK, CDR2 SYGVNS. The V gene lost 4 bases and the J gene lost 1 base, with 14 bases spanning the gap. CDR3 length: 16 residues. The CDR3 protein is CASSVMAGLSYNEQFF. In DNA, the CDR3 is TGTGCCAGCAGTGTGATGGCGGGGTTGTCCTACAATGAGCAGTTCTTC.

This chain connects TRBV5-1 to TRBJ1-3; 7 positions match TRBD1. Trimming cost V 4 bases and J 3 bases; bases outside gene matches: 4. The CDR3 has 14 amino acids. CDR1 SGHRS and CDR2 YFSETQ come from the germline V gene. The CDR3 is CASSVTGDGNTIYF. The CDR3 coding sequence is TGCGCCAGCAGCGTCACAGGGGATGGAAACACCATATATTTT.

This clone was detected once. The gene calls are TRBV2 and TRBJ1-3; the D is unclear. This CDR3 spans 16 amino acids. Trimming shortened V by 0 bases and J by 0 bases, and 9 bases separated the two germline ends. Germline V gives CDR1 SNHLY, CDR2 FYNNEI. CDR3 loop: CASSEAAVFSGNTIYF. The CDR3 region has the DNA TGTGCCAGCAGTGAAGCGGCTGTATTCTCTGGAAACACCATATATTTT.

The rearrangement joins TRBV7-9 to TRBJ1-4, with a tentative D call TRBD1 (6 bases). V lost 6 bases and J lost 2, with 10 bases in between. The germline V gene encodes CDR1 SEHNR and CDR2 FQNEAQ (reference sequence). The CDR3 runs 14 residues. The CDR3, as DNA: TGTGCCAGCAGTCCAGGGGTTACTAATGAAAAACTGTTTTTT. It is translated as CASSPGVTNEKLFF.

The chain employs TRBV30 and TRBJ1-6; D call uncertain. This CDR3 is 17 amino acids long. CDR1 GTSNPN and CDR2 SVGIG come from the germline V gene (reference sequence). V gave up 2 bases and J gave up 7 bases, with 21 bases separating them. CDR3 bases: TGTGCCTGGAGTCCCCAGGATGGTTTTAATCTGAATTCACCCCTCCACTTT. Amino acid sequence: CAWSPQDGFNLNSPLHF.

The chain carries TRBV15 and TRBJ2-1; tentative D call: TRBD2 (6 bases). The V end was cut by 5 bases, the J end by 4 bases, with 12 bases between. In germline, CDR1 is LNHNV, CDR2 YYDKDF (reference sequence). The CDR3 is 14 residues long. CDR3 loop: CATSAGTRYNEQFF. CDR3 DNA sequence: TGTGCCACCAGCGCCGGGACTCGTTACAATGAGCAGTTCTTC.

This chain links TRBV28 with TRBJ2-7; D remains unclear. Germline V gives CDR1 MDHEN, CDR2 SYDVKM. This CDR3 comprises 11 residues. V lost 6 bases, J lost 4 bases, and 7 bases lay in between. The CDR3 is CASRGKYEQYF. The CDR3 DNA reads TGTGCCAGCAGGGGAAAGTACGAGCAGTACTTC.

The chain carries TRBV19 and TRBJ2-1; possibly TRBD2 for D (5 bases). Trimming left V 4 bases short and J 7 bases short, with 5 bases between. The germline V gene encodes CDR1 LNHDA and CDR2 SQIVND (reference sequence). This CDR3 comprises 11 residues. In nucleotides, the CDR3 is TGTGCCAGTAGTAGGAGGAATGAGCAGTTCTTC. Protein product: CASSRRNEQFF.

About this clone: One end of the junction does not line up with germline, which may come from a read error. The chain employs TRBV7-7 and TRBJ1-1; D remains unclear. The germline V gene encodes CDR1 SSHAT and CDR2 FNYEAQ (reference sequence). The CDR3 has 13 amino acids. The chain's CDR3 is CASSLFLGTEAFF. Written as DNA, the CDR3 is TGTGCTAGCAGCTTATTTCTAGGCACTGAAGCTTTCTTT.

This clone was recorded only once. The rearrangement joins TRBV6-6 to TRBJ1-2; no firm D call. There are 13 residues in the CDR3. Trimming took 5 bases from V and 0 from J, leaving 7 bases between them. In germline, CDR1 is MNHNY, CDR2 SVGAGI (reference sequence). The CDR3 bases are TGTGCCAGCAGTCTGGACCCTAACTATGGCTACACCTTC. This sequence encodes CASSLDPNYGYTF.

This clone was counted between two and nine times. V gene TRBV19 combines with J gene TRBJ1-1; no clear D. The germline gives CDR1 LNHDA, CDR2 SQIVND (reference sequence). CDR3 length: 13 residues. Trimming left V 0 bases short and J 5 bases short, with 7 bases between. The DNA for the CDR3 is TGTGCCAGTAGTATAGATTGGGGAACTGAAGCTTTCTTT. It specifies CASSIDWGTEAFF.

The CDR3 region has the DNA TGTGCCAGTAGTATAGGTACAGGGTCTTCCGGGGAGCTGTTTTTT. It is translated as CASSIGTGSSGELFF. This chain links TRBV19 with TRBJ2-2, with D possibly matching TRBD1 (6 bases). The V gene's germline CDR1 is LNHDA and CDR2 SQIVND (reference sequence). V lost 1 base, J lost 6 bases, and 12 bases lay in between. This CDR3 region has 15 residues.

The rearrangement joins TRBV5-5 to TRBJ1-1, with 8 bases that match TRBD1. After removal of 4 bases from V and 8 bases from J, the junction contained 4 bases not matched to a gene. The length of the CDR3 is 12 residues. In germline, CDR1 is SGHKS, CDR2 YYEKEE (reference sequence). Here the CDR3 reads CASSRRQGEAFF. As DNA, the CDR3 is TGTGCCAGCAGCCGCCGACAGGGGGAAGCTTTCTTT.

This clone was recorded once. CDR3 loop: CAISDGTDYGYTF. CDR3 in DNA: TGTGCCATCAGTGATGGGACAGACTATGGCTACACCTTC. The J gene is TRBJ1-2, the V gene TRBV10-3, with 7 bases aligning to TRBD1. The length of the CDR3 is 13 residues. Germline lookup yields CDR1 ENHRY and CDR2 SYGVKD. J was trimmed by 3 bases and V by 3 bases; bases with no gene match: 1.

The chain has TRBV7-2 and TRBJ2-7; 9 nucleotides match TRBD2. Germline-derived CDR1 and CDR2 are SGHTA and FQGNSA. This CDR3 is built from 15 residues. J lost 2 bases, V lost 1 base, and 3 bases had no gene match. CDR3: CASSLGSGGTYEQYF. The CDR3 nucleotides are TGTGCCAGCAGCTTAGGTAGCGGGGGCACCTACGAGCAGTACTTC.

This rearrangement joins TRBV11-3 to TRBJ1-1, with TRBD1 as a possible D gene (6 bases). The CDR3 loop spans 16 amino acids. Germline V gene sequence: CDR1 SGHNT, CDR2 YENEEA. Between the trimmed V and J ends, which lost 0 bases and 4 bases, there was a span of 15 bases. CDR3 nucleotides: TGTGCCAGCAGCTTAGAACTTTGGGGGGCGTCCACTGAAGCTTTCTTT. This gives the protein CASSLELWGASTEAFF.

There are a few counts of this clone. V gene TRBV5-1 combines with J gene TRBJ1-1; D unclear. Germline V CDR1 and CDR2: SGHRS, YFSETQ. This CDR3 is built from 13 residues. V lost 4 bases and J 1 base, leaving 8 bases between the germline ends. CDR3 sequence (DNA): TGCGCCAGCAGCCGAATGGAGAACACTGAAGCTTTCTTT. It codes for CASSRMENTEAFF.

In this sample, this clone turned up a few times. The gene calls are TRBV9 and TRBJ2-1; 8 nucleotides agree with TRBD2. Germline assignment: CDR1 SGDLS and CDR2 YYNGEE. The CDR3 has 19 amino acids. Losses at the gene ends were 1 base for V and 5 bases for J; bases not matched to a gene: 17. CDR3 protein: CASSVRQVATSGYHNEQFF. As DNA, the CDR3 is TGTGCCAGCAGCGTACGACAGGTAGCTACTAGCGGCTATCACAATGAGCAGTTCTTC.

The chain carries TRBV5-1 and TRBJ2-1, with D possibly TRBD2 on 7 matching bases. Germline V gene data show CDR1 as SGHRS and CDR2 as YFSETQ. V dropped 3 bases and J dropped 6 bases, with 13 bases sitting between them. CDR3 size: 14 residues. The CDR3 DNA sequence: TGCGCCAGCAGCTCAATGGGGGGGCTCAATGAGCAGTTCTTC. Its protein product is CASSSMGGLNEQFF.

The chain combines TRBV6-4 with TRBJ1-1; the D gene is possibly TRBD1 (5 bases). CDR1 is MRHNA and CDR2 is SNTAGT in the germline V gene. CDR3 size: 14 residues. With 4 bases removed from V and 4 bases from J, the gap between germline ends came to 13 bases. The CDR3 DNA sequence: TGTGCCAGCAGTGGCGACAGATCGAGCACTGAAGCTTTCTTT. It translates to CASSGDRSSTEAFF.

The table lists this clone with a few counts. The chain carries TRBV25-1 and TRBJ1-1; 8 nucleotides match TRBD1. V shed 7 bases and J 6 bases; nucleotides not matched to a gene: 10. CDR1 is MGHDK, CDR2 SYGVNS, per germline. The CDR3 totals 14 residues. The CDR3 loop reads CASTLPQGAPEAFF. The CDR3 coding sequence is TGTGCCAGCACTCTTCCGCAGGGGGCCCCTGAAGCTTTCTTT.